This TCR beta chain is drawn from a study of CD8 T cells in Susac syndrome (dated by TCRdb to about 2019). For context, the study as a whole: Whether CD8+ T cell activation and differentiation in Susac syndrome was antigen driven was tested using repertoire sequencing.

Regarding this clonotype: The antigen this receptor binds is unknown. The record has no base qualities; no much larger clone is one base away.

Peripheral blood CD8+ and CD4+ T cells from healthy donors, Susac syndrome patients and multiple sclerosis patients were profiled by high-throughput TCR beta sequencing. Healthy donors were age- and sex-matched controls. CD8+ TEMRA cells were enriched by FACS, while bulk CD8+ and CD4+ T cells were purified by magnetic negative isolation. Blood was drawn into EDTA tubes, processed within 24 hours, and PBMCs were isolated by density gradient centrifugation. PBMCs intended for TCR sequencing were cryopreserved in liquid nitrogen and were subsequently thawed in a 37 degrees C water bath. The sorted or isolated CD4+, CD8+ and CD8+ TEMRA cells reached a purity of at least 90%. General findings and caveats noted by the study authors: The study acknowledged that relatively few individuals were included in the TCR sequencing and HLA analysis.

Taken from cysteine to phenylalanine, the CDR3 has 13 residues. The only DNA kept is the CDR3, 39 bases in frame from the first base. V is shortened by 5 bases, J by 8 bases, and the region joining them spans 12 bases. From the germline V gene, CDR1 is SNHLY and CDR2 is FYNNEI. RNA was extracted with the RNeasy kit and roughly 0.45 to 1 ug was reverse transcribed using random hexamers. The immunoSEQ multiplex PCR assay, which covers 54 Vbeta and 13 Jbeta segments, was used to amplify TCR beta CDR3 regions. Bias from PCR amplification was corrected by using a synthetic template baseline for primer optimization and for computational correction. From the authors' description of their analysis: Reads were assigned to V, D and J genes according to IMGT and analyzed in immunoSEQ Analyzer, with only productive sequences retained. Clonality was computed as one minus Shannon entropy normalized by log2 of the number of productive unique sequences. For each patient and control, public and private clones were evaluated among the 100 most prevalent clones. Clones were defined as Susac-specific if absent from the healthy and MS cohorts, from 900 to 1,200 published viral clones and from other ImmuneACCESS disease sequences. TCRdb redid the processing of the public reads, applying fastp at Q25 and MiXCR, and retained in-frame beta chains. A single entry per CDR3 protein holds the most common genes and DNA from its merged rows. These V and J calls derive from TCRdb rather than the authors' analysis. This sample gives 100,000 to 150,000 distinct CDR3 sequences in total; over 90% of them show up just once. Roughly 0.12% of the sample comes from the top ten.

This clonotype was sampled from a human donor in good health. Recombination linked TRBV2 to TRBJ2-2; the D gene cannot be resolved reliably. Material for sequencing was CD4+ T cells from PBMCs. Here the CDR3 is given as CASSSIQGGELFF. The nucleotides read TGTGCCAGCAGTTCCATTCAAGGGGGGGAGCTGTTTTTT. Reference TRBV2 and TRBJ2-2 genes cover what lies past the CDR3, so the full variable domain is EPEVTQTPSHQVTQMGQEVILRCVPISNHLYFYWYRQILGQKVEFLVSFYNNEISEKSEIFDDQFSVERPDGSNFTLKIRSTKLEDSAMYFCASSSIQGGELFFGEGSRLTVL.